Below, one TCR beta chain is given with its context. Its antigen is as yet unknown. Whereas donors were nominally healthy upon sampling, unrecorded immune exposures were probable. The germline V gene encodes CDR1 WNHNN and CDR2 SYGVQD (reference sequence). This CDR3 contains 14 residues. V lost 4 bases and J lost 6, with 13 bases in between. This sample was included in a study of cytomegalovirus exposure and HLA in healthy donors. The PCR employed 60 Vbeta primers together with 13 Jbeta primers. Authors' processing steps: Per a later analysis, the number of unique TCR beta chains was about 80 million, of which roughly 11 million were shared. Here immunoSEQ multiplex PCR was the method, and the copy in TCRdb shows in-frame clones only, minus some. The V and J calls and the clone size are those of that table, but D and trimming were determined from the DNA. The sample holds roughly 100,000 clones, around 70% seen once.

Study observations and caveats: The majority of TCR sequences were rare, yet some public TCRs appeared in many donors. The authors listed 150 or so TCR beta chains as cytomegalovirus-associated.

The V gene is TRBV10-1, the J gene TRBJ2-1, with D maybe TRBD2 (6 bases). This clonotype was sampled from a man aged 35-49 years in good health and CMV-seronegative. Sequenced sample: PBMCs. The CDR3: CASSGGEEANEQFF. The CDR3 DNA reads TGCGCCAGCAGTGGTGGGGAGGAGGCCAATGAGCAGTTCTTC.